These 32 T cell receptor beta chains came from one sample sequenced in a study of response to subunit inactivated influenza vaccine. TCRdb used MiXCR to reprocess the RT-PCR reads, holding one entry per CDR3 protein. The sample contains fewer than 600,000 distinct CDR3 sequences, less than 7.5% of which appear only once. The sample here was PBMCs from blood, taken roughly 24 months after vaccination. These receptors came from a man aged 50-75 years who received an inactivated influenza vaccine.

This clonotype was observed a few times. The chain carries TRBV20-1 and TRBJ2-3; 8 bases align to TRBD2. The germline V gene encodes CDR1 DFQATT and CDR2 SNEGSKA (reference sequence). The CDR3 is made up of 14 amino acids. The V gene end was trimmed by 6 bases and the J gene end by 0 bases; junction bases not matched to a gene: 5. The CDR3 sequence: CSALLAASTDTQYF. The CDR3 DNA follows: TGCAGTGCCTTACTAGCGGCGAGCACAGATACGCAGTATTTT.

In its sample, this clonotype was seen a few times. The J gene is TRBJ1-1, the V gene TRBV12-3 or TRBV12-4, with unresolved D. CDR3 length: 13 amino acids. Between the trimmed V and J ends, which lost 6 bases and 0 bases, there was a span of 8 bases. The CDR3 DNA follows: TGTGCCAGCAGGGAACAGATGAACACTGAAGCTTTCTTT. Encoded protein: CASREQMNTEAFF.

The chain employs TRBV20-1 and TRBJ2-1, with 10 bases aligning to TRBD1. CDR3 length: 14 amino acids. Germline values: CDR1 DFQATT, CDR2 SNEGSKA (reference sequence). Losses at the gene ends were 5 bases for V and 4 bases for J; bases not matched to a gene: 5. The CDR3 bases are TGCAGTGCTGGGGGGGACAGGGGTTACAATGAGCAGTTCTTC. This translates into CSAGGDRGYNEQFF.

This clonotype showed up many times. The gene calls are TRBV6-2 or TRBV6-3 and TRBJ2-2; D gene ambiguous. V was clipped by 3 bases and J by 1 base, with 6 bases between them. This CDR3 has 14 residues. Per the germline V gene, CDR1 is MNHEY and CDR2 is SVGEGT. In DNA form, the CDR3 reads TGTGCCAGCAGTTATATAGAGAACACCGGGGAGCTGTTTTTT. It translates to CASSYIENTGELFF.

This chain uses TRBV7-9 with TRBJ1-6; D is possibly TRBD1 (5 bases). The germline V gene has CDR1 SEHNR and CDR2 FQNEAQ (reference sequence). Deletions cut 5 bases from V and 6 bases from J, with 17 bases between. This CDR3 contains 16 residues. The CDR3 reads CASSANPGRFNSPLHF. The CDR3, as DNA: TGTGCCAGCAGCGCTAACCCGGGACGGTTTAATTCACCCCTCCACTTT.

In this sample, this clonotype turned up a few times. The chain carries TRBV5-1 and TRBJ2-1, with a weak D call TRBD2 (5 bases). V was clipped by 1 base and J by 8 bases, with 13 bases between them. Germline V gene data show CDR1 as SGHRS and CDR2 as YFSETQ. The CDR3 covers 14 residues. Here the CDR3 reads CASSLRSGSDEQFF. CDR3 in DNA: TGCGCCAGCAGCTTGAGGAGTGGTAGCGATGAGCAGTTCTTC.

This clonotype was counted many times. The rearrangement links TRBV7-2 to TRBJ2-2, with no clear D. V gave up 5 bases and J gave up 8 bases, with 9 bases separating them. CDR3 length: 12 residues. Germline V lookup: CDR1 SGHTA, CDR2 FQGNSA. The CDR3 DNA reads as TGTGCCAGCAGCCCCGGGCTGGGGGAGCTGTTTTTT. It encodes CASSPGLGELFF. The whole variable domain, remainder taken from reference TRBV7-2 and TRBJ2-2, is GAGVSQSPSNKVTEKGKDVELRCDPISGHTALYWYRQSLGQGLEFLIYFQGNSAPDKSGLPSDRFSAERTGGSVSTLTIQRTQQEDSAVYLCASSPGLGELFFGEGSRLTVL.

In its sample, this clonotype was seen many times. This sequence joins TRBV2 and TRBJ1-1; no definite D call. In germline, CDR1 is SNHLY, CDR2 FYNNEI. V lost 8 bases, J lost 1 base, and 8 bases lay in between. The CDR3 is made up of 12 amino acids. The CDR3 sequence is CASADPNTEAFF. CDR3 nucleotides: TGTGCCAGCGCGGACCCGAACACTGAAGCTTTCTTT.

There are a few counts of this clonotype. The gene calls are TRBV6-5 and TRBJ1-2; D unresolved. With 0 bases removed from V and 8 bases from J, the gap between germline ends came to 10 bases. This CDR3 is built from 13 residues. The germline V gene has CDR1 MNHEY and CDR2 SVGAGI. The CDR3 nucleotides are TGTGCCAGCAGTTACTCGATACGTGGCGGCTACACCTTC. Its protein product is CASSYSIRGGYTF.

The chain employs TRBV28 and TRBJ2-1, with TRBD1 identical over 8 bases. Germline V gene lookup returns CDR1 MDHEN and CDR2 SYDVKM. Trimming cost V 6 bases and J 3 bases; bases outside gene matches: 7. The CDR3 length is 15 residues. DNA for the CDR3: TGTGCCAGCAGGACAGGGGCTAGCGTCTACAATGAGCAGTTCTTC. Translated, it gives CASRTGASVYNEQFF.

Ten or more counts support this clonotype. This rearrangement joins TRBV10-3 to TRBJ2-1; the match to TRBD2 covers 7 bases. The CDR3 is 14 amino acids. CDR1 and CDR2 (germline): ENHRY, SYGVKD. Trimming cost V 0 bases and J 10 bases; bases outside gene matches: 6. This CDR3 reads CAISESAGVSEQFF. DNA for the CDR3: TGTGCCATCAGTGAGTCGGCGGGAGTATCCGAGCAGTTCTTC.

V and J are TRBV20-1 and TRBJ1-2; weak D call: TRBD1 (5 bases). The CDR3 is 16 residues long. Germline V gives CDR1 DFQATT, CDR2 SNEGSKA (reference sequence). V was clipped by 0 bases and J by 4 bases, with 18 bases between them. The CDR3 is CSARDPSGPPGYGYTF. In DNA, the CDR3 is TGCAGTGCTAGAGATCCCTCGGGGCCCCCAGGCTATGGCTACACCTTC.

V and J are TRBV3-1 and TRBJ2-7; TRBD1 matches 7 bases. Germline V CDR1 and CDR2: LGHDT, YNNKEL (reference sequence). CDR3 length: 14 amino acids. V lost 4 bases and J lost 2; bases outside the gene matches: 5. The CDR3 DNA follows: TGTGCCAGCAGCCCGATGGGGACAGCCTACGAGCAGTACTTC. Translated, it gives CASSPMGTAYEQYF.

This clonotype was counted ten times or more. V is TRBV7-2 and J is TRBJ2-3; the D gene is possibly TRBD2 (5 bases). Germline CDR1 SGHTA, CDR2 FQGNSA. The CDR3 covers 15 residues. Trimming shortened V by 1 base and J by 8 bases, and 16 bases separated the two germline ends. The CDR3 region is CASSLVSGVVRTQYF. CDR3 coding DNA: TGTGCCAGCAGCTTAGTATCCGGGGTGGTACGTACGCAGTATTTT.

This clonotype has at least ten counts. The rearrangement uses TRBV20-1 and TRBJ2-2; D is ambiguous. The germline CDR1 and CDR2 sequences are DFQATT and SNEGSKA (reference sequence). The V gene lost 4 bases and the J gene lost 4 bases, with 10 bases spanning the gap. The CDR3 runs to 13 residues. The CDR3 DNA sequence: TGCAGTGCTACCTCTTCATCCACCGGGGAGCTGTTTTTT. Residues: CSATSSSTGELFF.

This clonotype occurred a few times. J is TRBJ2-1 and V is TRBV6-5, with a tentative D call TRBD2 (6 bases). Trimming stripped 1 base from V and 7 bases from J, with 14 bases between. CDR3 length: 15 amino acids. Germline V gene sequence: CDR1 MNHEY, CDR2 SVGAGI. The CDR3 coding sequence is TGTGCCAGCAGTTACTTTAGCGGCCTAGGGAATGAGCAGTTCTTC. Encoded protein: CASSYFSGLGNEQFF.

The CDR3 DNA reads as TGTGCCAGCAGCTTTTGGACAGGGGGCTCTGGGGCCAACGTCCTGACTTTC. It is translated as CASSFWTGGSGANVLTF. The gene calls are TRBV5-6 and TRBJ2-6; 10 nucleotides align to TRBD1. The CDR3 extends over 17 amino acids. The ends lost 2 bases at V and 0 bases at J; junction bases unmatched: 2. The V gene's germline CDR1 is SGHDT and CDR2 YYEEEE.

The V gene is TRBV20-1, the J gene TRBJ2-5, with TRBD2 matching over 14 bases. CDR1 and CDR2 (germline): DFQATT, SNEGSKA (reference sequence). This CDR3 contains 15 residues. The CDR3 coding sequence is TGCAGCGCCATGACCGGGACTAGCGGGGGAGAGACCCAGTACTTC. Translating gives CSAMTGTSGGETQYF.

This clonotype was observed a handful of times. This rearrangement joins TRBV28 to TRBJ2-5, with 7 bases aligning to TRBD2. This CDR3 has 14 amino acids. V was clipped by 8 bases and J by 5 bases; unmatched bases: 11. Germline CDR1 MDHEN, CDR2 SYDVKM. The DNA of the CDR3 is TGTGCCAGCGCTGGACCGGGGGAGGGGGAGACCCAGTACTTC. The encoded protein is CASAGPGEGETQYF.

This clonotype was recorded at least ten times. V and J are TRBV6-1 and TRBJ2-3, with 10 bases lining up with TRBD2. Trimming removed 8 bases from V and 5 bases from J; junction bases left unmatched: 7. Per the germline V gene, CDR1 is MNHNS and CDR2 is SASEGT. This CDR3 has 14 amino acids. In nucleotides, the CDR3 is TGTGCCAGCCGAGAAGCGGGGGGGATAGATACGCAGTATTTT. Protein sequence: CASREAGGIDTQYF.

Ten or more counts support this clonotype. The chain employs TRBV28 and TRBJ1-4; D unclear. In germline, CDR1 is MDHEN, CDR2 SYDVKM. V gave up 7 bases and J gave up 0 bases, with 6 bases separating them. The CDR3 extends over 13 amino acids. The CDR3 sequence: CASTQATNEKLFF. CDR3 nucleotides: TGTGCCAGCACTCAGGCAACTAATGAAAAACTGTTTTTT.

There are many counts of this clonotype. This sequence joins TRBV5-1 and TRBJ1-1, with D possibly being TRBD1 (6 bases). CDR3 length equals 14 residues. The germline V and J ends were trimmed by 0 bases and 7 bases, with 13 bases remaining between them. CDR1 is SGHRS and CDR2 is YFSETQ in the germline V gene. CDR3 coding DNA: TGCGCCAGCAGCTTGGGACGGACGACAGGTGAAGCTTTCTTT. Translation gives CASSLGRTTGEAFF.

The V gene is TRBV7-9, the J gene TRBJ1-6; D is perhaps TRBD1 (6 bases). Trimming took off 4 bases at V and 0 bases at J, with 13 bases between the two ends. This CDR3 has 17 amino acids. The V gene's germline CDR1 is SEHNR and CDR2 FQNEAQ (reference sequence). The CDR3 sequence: CASSSQGPSSYNSPLHF. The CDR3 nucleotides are TGTGCCAGCAGCTCTCAGGGGCCGAGCTCCTATAATTCACCCCTCCACTTT.

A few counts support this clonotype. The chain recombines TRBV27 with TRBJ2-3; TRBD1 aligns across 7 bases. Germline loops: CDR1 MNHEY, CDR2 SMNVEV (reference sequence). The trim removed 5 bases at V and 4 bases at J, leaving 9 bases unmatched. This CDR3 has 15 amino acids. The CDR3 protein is CASSMTLGGADTQYF. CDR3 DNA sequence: TGTGCCAGCAGTATGACCTTAGGGGGCGCAGATACGCAGTATTTT.

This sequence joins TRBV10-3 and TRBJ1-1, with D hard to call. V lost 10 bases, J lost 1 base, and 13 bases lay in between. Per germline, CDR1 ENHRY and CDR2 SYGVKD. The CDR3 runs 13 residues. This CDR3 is CATHQRENTEAFF. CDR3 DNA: TGTGCCACCCACCAGAGGGAGAACACTGAAGCTTTCTTT.

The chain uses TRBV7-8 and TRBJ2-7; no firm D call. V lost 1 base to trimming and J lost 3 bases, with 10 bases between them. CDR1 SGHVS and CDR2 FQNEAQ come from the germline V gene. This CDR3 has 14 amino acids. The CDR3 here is CASSLEGRNYEQYF. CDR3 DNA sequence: TGTGCCAGCAGCTTAGAAGGCAGAAACTACGAGCAGTACTTC.

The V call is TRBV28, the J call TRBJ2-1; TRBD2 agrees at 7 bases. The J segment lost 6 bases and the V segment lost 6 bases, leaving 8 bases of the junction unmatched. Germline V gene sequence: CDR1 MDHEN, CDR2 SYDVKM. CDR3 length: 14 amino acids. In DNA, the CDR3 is TGTGCCAGCAGCTGGACTAGTATGCCCAATGAGCAGTTCTTC. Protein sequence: CASSWTSMPNEQFF.

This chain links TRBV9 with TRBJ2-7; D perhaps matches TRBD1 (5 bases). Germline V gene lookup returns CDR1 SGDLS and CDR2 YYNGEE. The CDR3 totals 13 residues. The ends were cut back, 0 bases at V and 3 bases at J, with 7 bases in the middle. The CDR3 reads CASSVATGYEQYF. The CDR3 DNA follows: TGTGCCAGCAGCGTAGCTACAGGCTACGAGCAGTACTTC. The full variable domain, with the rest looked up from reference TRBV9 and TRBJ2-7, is DSGVTQTPKHLITATGQRVTLRCSPRSGDLSVYWYQQSLDQGLQFLIQYYNGEERAKGNILERFSAQQFPDLHSELNLSSLELGDSALYFCASSVATGYEQYFGPGTRLTVT.

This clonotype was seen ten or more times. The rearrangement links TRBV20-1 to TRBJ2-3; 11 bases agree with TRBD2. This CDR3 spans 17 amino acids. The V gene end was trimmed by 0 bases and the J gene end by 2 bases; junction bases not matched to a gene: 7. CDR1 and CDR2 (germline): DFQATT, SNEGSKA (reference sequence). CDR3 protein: CSARDFGTSGNTDTQYF. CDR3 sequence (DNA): TGCAGTGCTAGAGATTTCGGGACTAGCGGCAACACAGATACGCAGTATTTT.

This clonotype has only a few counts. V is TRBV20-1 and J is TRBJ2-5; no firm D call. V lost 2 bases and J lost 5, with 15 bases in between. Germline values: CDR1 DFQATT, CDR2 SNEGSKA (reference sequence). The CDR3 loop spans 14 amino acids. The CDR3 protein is CSARPSNRWETQYF. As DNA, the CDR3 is TGCAGTGCTAGACCTTCGAATAGGTGGGAGACCCAGTACTTC.

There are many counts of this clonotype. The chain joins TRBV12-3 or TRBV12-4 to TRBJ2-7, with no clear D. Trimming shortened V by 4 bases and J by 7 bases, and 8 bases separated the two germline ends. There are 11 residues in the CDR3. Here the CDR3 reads CASSYRSEQYF. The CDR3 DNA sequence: TGTGCCAGCAGTTACAGAAGTGAGCAGTACTTC.

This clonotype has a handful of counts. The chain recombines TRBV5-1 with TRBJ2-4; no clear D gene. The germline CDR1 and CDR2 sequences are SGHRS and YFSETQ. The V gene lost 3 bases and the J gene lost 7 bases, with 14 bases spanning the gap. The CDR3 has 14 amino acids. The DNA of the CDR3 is TGCGCCAGCAGCTCGGACGGTCTCAGGAACATTCAGTACTTC. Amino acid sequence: CASSSDGLRNIQYF.